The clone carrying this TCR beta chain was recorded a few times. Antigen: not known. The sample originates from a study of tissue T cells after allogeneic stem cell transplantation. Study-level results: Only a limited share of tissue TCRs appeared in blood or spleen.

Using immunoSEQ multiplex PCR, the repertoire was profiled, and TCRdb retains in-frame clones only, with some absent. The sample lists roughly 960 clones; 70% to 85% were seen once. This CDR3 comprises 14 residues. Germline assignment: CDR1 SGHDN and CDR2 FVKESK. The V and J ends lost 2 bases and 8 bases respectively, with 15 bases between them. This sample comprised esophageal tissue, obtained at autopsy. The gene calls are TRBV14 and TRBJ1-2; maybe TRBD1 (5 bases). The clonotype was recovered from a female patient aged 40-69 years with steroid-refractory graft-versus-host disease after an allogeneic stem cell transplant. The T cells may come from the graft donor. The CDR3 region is CASSQYGTPRGYTF. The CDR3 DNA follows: TGTGCCAGCAGCCAATACGGGACGCCTAGGGGCTACACCTTC.